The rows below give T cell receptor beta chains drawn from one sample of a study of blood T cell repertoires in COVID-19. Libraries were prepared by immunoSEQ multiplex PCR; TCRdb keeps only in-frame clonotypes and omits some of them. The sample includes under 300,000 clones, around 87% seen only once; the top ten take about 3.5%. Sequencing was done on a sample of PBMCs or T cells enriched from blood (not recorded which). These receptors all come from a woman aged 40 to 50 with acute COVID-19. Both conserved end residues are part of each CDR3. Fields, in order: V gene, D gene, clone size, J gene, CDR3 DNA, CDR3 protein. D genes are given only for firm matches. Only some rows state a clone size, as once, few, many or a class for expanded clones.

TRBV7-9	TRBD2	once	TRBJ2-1	TGTGCCAGCAGCACTAGCGGGAGGGCTCTTCATGAGCAGTTCTTC	CASSTSGRALHEQFF
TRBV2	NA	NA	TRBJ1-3	TGTGCCAGCAGCGACCCGGACAGCTCTGGAAACACCATATATTTT	CASSDPDSSGNTIYF
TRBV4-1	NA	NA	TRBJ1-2	TGCGCCAGCAGCCAAGACAGGGGAGACAACTTCTACACCTTC	CASSQDRGDNFYTF
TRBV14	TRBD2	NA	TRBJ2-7	TGTGCCAGCAGCCATAGCGGGATCACCTACGAGCAGTACTTC	CASSHSGITYEQYF
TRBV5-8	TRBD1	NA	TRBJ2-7	TGTGCCAGCAGTTTGGACAGGGACAGCTCCTACGAGCAGTACTTC	CASSLDRDSSYEQYF
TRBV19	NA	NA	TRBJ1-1	TGTGCCAGTAGTAGGGCCCACACTGAAGCTTTCTTT	CASSRAHTEAFF
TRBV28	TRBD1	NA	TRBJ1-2	TGTGCCAGCAGAAGGACAGGATATGGCTACACCTTC	CASRRTGYGYTF
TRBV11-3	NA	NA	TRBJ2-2	TGTGCCAGCAGCCGAGGACATGACACCGGGGAGCTGTTTTTT	CASSRGHDTGELFF
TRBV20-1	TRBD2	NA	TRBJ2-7	TGCAGTGCTAGTCTAGCGGGCTCCTACGAGCAGTACTTC	CSASLAGSYEQYF
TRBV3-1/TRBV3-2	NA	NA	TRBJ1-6	TGTGCCAGCAGCCAATCGCCAGGGGCTCCGGTTGATTCACCCCTCCACTTT	CASSQSPGAPVDSPLHF
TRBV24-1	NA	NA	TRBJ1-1	TGTGCCACCAGTGATTCCCGAAAAGGGGGGGCGAGGGCCACCACTGAAGCTTTCTTT	CATSDSRKGGARATTEAFF
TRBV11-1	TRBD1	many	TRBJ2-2	TGTGCCAGCAGCTTTCCGGGACAGGTCAACACCGGGGAGCTGTTTTTT	CASSFPGQVNTGELFF
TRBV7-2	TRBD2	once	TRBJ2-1	TGTGCCAGCAGCCCCTCTAGCGGGAGTGGGAATGAGCAGTTCTTC	CASSPSSGSGNEQFF
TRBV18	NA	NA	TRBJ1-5	TGTGCCAGCTCCCTATATAGCAATCAGCCCCAGCATTTT	CASSLYSNQPQHF
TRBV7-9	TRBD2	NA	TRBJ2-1	TGTGCCAGCAGCTCTAAGCCGGGACTAGTAGGCCAGCATGAGCAGTTCTTC	CASSSKPGLVGQHEQFF
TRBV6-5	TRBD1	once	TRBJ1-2	TGTGCCAGTGGGGACAGGGTTAACTATGGCTACACCTTC	CASGDRVNYGYTF
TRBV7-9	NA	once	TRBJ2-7	TGTGCCAGCAGCTATACACCCTACGAGCAGTACTTC	CASSYTPYEQYF
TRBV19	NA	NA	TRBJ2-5	TGTGCCAGTAGTATGGCAGCGTTGAGTATGGAGACCCAGTACTTC	CASSMAALSMETQYF
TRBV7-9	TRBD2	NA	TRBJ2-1	TGTGCCAGCAGCTTGTTCTTTGGGCGGGAGACCGTCAATGAGCAGTTCTTC	CASSLFFGRETVNEQFF
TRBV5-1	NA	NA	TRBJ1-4	TGCGCCAGCAGTCCGAGGACCGGAGGTGAAAAACTGTTTTTT	CASSPRTGGEKLFF
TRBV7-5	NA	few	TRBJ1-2	TGTGTCAGAAGCTTAGGATTGGGGGCGCTTATCTATGGCTACACCTTC	CVRSLGLGALIYGYTF
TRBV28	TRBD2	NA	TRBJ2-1	TGTGCCAGCAGCCAGGGACTAGCGGGAGGTTTTGCTTACAATGAGCAGTTCTTC	CASSQGLAGGFAYNEQFF
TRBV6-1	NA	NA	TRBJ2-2	TGTGCCAGCAGTGAAATCGGACAAGGGATAGGGGAGCTGTTTTTT	CASSEIGQGIGELFF
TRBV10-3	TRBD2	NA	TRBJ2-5	TGTGCCATCAGTGACAGCGGGGTTCAAGAGACCCAGTACTTC	CAISDSGVQETQYF
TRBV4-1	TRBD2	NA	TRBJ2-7	TGCGCCAGCAGCCAAGGCCCGGGACTAGCGGAAAACTACGAGCAGTACTTC	CASSQGPGLAENYEQYF
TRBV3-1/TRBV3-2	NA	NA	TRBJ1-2	TGTGCCAGCAGCCAAGGGAGACAGGCTAACTATGGCTACACCTTC	CASSQGRQANYGYTF
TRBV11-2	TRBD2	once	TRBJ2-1	TGTGCCAGCAGCTTAAAGGACGCCGGGACTAGCCCCAATGAGCAGTTCTTC	CASSLKDAGTSPNEQFF
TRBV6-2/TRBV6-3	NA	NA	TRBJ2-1	TGTGCCAGCAGTTACGGTACTAGCACTGAGCAGTTCTTC	CASSYGTSTEQFF
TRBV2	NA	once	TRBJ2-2	TGTGCCAGCACACGCGGGACGAACACCGGGGAGCTGTTTTTT	CASTRGTNTGELFF
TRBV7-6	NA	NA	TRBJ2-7	TGTGCCAGCAGCTTGCATAGGAGCTACGAGCAGTACTTC	CASSLHRSYEQYF
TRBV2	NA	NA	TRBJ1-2	TGTGCCAGCAGGCCAGGGCTGAACTATGGCTACACCTTC	CASRPGLNYGYTF
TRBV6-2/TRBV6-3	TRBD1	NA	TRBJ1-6	TGTGCCAGCAGTACCGGGACAGGGAGGGCACCCCTCCACTTT	CASSTGTGRAPLHF
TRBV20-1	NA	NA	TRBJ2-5	TGCAGTGCTAGTTCCGTGCAAGAGACCCAGTACTTC	CSASSVQETQYF
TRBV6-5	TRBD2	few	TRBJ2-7	TGTGCCAGCAGATCCCCGACTAGCGGGAAGTACGAGCAGTACTTC	CASRSPTSGKYEQYF
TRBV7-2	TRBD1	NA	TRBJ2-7	TGTGCCAGCAGCCAGGGTACCGGGACAGGATACGAGCAGTACTTC	CASSQGTGTGYEQYF
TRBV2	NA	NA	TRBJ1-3	TGTGCCAGCATCTTAACAGGGACTGGAAACACCATATATTTT	CASILTGTGNTIYF
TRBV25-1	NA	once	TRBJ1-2	TGTGCCAGCAGTGACCAGATTGGCCGATCTACAAGCCGGCGGGGCTACACCTTC	CASSDQIGRSTSRRGYTF
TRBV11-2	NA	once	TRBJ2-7	TGTGCCAGCAGCTTCGACAGTCACTACGAGCAGTACTTC	CASSFDSHYEQYF
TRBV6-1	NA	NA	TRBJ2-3	TGTGCCAGCAGTGACGGGAACCTATTCACAGATACGCAGTATTTT	CASSDGNLFTDTQYF
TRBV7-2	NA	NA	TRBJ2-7	TGTGCCAGCAGCTTCACAGGGAATTACGAGCAGTACTTC	CASSFTGNYEQYF
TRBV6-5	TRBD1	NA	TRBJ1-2	TGTGCCAGCAGTCGACAGGGGAAAGGCTATGGCTACACCTTC	CASSRQGKGYGYTF
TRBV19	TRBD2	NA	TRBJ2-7	TGTGCCAGTACCCCTAGCGGGGCCTACGAGCAGTACTTC	CASTPSGAYEQYF
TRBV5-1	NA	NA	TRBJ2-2	TGCGCCAGCAGCAGGGACGGACTATTAAACACCGGGGAGCTGTTTTTT	CASSRDGLLNTGELFF
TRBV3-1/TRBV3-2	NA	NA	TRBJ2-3	TGTGCCAGCAGCCTGGGGCTCAGATTCACAGATACGCAGTATTTT	CASSLGLRFTDTQYF
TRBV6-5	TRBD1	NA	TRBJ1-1	TGTGCCAGCAGTACAACAGGGGCCACTGAAGCTTTCTTT	CASSTTGATEAFF
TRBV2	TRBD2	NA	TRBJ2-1	TGTGCCAGCAGTGGGGCGGGAGTATACAATGAGCAGTTCTTC	CASSGAGVYNEQFF
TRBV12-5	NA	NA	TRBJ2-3	TGTGCTAGTGGTTTGGTAAGGCGGGGCCTCTCACCCCCAGATACGCAGTATTTT	CASGLVRRGLSPPDTQYF
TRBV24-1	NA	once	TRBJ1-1	TGTGCCACCAGTGACCCCGCGACGGGTGGCCATGAAGCTTTCTTT	CATSDPATGGHEAFF
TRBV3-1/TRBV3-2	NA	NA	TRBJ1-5	TGTGCCAGCAGCCAAGAGGGGGCCAATCAGCCCCAGCATTTT	CASSQEGANQPQHF
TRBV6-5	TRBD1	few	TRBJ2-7	TGTGCCGGACGAACAGGGGGCCAGGAGCAGTACTTC	CAGRTGGQEQYF
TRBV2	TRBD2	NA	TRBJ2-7	TGTGCCAGCCGACTAGCGGGAGTTTACGAGCAGTACTTC	CASRLAGVYEQYF
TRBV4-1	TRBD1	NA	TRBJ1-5	TGCGCCAGCAGCAAGGGGGCAGGGAATAGCAATCAGCCCCAGCATTTT	CASSKGAGNSNQPQHF
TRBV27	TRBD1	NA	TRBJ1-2	TGTGCCAGCAGTTTATCGGGACAGACCTTTATAAACTATGGCTACACCTTC	CASSLSGQTFINYGYTF
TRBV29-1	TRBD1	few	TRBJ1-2	TGCAGCACGTCGGAGGGGGCTGGCTACACCTTC	CSTSEGAGYTF
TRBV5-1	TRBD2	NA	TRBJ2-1	TGCGCCAGCAGCTTAAGGACTAGCGGTACCTACAATGAGCAGTTCTTC	CASSLRTSGTYNEQFF